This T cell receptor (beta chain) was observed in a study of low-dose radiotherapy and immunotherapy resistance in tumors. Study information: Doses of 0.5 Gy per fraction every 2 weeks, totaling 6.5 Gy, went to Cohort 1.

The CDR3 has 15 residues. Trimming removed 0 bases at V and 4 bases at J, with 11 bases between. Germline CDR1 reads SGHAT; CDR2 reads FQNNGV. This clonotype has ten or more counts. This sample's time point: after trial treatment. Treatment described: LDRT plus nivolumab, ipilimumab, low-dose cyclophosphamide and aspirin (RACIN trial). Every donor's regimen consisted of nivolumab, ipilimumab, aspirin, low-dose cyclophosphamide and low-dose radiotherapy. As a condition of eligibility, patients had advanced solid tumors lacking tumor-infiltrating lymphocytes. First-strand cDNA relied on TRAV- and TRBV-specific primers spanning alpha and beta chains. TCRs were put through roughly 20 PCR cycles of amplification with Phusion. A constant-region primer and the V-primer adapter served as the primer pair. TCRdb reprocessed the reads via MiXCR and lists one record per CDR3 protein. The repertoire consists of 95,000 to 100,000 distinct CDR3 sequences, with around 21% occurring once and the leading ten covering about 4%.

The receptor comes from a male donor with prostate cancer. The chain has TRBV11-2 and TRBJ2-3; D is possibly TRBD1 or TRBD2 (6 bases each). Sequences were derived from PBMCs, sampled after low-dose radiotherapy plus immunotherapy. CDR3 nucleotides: TGTGCCAGCAGCTTAGATATCGGGGGCGCAGATACGCAGTATTTT. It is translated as CASSLDIGGADTQYF.